This T cell receptor (beta chain) was obtained from a study of blood T cell repertoires in COVID-19. The method was immunoSEQ multiplex PCR; TCRdb's version includes in-frame clones alone and lacks a portion of them. This repertoire shows under 500,000 clones, around 91% found once; its top ten account for 0.95% to 1.2%. CDR3 size: 15 residues. Trimming pared 1 base from V and 4 bases from J, leaving 11 bases between. Germline assignment: CDR1 MDHEN and CDR2 SYDVKM. This clone has just one count. Participants reported their clinical history, and cohort assignment relied on those reports. For recovered donors of Cohort 3, there were two negative PCRs, clearance, or symptom resolution.

The chain has TRBV28 and TRBJ1-5; D not resolved. This TCR was sampled from a man aged 25 to 40 who had recovered from COVID-19. Sample: PBMCs or T cells enriched from blood (not recorded which). The CDR3 sequence is CASSLYDPRNQPQHF. CDR3 coding DNA: TGTGCCAGCAGTTTATACGACCCTAGGAATCAGCCCCAGCATTTT.